In its sample, the clone carrying this T cell receptor beta chain was seen many times. Its antigen is still unknown. The data derive from a study of T cells after yellow fever vaccination. TCRdb passed the 5' RACE reads through MiXCR, listing each CDR3 protein once. The sample carries around 50,000 distinct CDR3 sequences, roughly 7.4% recorded once. Study observations and caveats: CD4 and CD8 compartments shared a small share of clonotypes.

The trim removed 4 bases at V and 6 bases at J, leaving 8 bases unmatched. CDR1 and CDR2 from the germline V gene are SGHNT and YYREEE (reference sequence). This CDR3 has 15 amino acids. The source material was CD8+ T cells sorted from PBMCs, sampled approximately 15 days after the first yellow fever vaccination. This chain uses TRBV5-4 with TRBJ2-1; TRBD2 matches 9 bases. This TCR came from a young man who received the YFV17D yellow fever vaccine. The CDR3 reads CASSGGPSGANEQFF. The CDR3 coding sequence is TGTGCCAGCAGCGGGGGGCCTAGCGGGGCCAATGAGCAGTTCTTC.